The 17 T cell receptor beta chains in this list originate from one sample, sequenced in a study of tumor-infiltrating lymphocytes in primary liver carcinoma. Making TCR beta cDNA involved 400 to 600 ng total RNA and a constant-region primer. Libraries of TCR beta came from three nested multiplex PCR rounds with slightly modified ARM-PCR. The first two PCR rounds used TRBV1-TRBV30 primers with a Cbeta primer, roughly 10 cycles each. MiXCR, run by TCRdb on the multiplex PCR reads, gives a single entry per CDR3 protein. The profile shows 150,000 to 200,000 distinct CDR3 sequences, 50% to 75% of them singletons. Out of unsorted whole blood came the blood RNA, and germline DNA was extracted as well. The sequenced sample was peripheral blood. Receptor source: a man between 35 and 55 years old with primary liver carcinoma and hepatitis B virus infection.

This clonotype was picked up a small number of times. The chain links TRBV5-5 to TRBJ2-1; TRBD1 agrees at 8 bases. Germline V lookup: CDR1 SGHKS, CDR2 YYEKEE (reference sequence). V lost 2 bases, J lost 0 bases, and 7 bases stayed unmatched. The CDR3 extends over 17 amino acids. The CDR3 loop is CASSLPPGQVSYNEQFF. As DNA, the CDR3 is TGTGCCAGCAGCTTACCTCCGGGACAGGTCTCCTACAATGAGCAGTTCTTC.

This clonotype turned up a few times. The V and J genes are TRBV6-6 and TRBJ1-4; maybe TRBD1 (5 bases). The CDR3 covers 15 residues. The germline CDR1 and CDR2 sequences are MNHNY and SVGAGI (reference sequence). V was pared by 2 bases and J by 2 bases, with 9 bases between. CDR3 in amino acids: CASSYQGGTNEKLFF. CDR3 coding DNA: TGTGCCAGCAGTTACCAGGGCGGTACTAATGAAAAACTGTTTTTT.

CDR3 loop: CASSLARQRLNTGELFF. CDR3 in DNA: TGTGCCAGCAGCTTAGCGCGACAGAGACTAAACACCGGGGAGCTGTTTTTT. The chain uses TRBV7-9 and TRBJ2-2; D may be TRBD1 or TRBD2 (5 bases each). Germline-derived CDR1 and CDR2 are SEHNR and FQNEAQ (reference sequence). This CDR3 has 17 residues. Trimming shortened V by 0 bases and J by 2 bases, and 13 bases separated the two germline ends.

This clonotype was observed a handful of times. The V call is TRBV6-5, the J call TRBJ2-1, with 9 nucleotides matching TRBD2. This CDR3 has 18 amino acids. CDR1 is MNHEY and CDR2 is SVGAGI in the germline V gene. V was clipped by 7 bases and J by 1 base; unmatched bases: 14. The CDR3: CASTGPGGSGRSYNEQFF. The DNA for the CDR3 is TGTGCCAGCACCGGCCCGGGGGGTAGCGGGAGATCCTACAATGAGCAGTTCTTC.

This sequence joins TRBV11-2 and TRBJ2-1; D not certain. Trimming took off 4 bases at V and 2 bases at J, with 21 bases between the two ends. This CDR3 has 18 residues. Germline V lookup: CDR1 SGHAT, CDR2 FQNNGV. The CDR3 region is CASSSNWARASAYNEQFF. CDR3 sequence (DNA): TGTGCCAGCAGCTCCAACTGGGCAAGGGCCTCGGCCTACAATGAGCAGTTCTTC. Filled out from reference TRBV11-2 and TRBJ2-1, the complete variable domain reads EAGVAQSPRYKIIEKRQSVAFWCNPISGHATLYWYQQILGQGPKLLIQFQNNGVVDDSQLPKDRFSAERLKGVDSTLKIQPAKLEDSAVYLCASSSNWARASAYNEQFFGPGTRLTVL.

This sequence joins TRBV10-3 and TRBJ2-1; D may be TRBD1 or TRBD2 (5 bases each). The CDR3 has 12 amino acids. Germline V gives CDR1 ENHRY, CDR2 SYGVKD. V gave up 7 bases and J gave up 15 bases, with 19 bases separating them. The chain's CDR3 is CAITSGTPMGFF. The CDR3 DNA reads TGTGCCATCACTTCCGGGACGCCGATGGGGTTCTTC.

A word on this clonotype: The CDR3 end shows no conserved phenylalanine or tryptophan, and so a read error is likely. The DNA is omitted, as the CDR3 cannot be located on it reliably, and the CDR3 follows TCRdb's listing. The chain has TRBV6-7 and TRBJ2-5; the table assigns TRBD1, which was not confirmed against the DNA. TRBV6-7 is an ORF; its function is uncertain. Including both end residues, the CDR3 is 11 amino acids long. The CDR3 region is CASSYSSTPAL.

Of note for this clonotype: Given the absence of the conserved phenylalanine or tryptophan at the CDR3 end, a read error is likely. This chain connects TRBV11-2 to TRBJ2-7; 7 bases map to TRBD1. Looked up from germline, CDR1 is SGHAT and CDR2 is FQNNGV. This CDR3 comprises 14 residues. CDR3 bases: TGTGCCATCAGCCCCGACAGGGTATGGCACGAGCAGTACTAC. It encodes CAISPDRVWHEQYY.

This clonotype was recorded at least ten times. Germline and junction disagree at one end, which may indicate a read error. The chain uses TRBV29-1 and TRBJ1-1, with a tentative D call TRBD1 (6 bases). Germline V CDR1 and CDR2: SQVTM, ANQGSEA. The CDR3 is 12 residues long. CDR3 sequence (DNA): TGCAGCATTGACGCAGGGGACACTGAAGCTTTCTTT. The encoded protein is CSIDAGDTEAFF.

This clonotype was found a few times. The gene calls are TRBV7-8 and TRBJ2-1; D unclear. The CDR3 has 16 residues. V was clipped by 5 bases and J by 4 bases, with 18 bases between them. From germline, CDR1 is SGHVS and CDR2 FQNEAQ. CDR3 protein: CASSVQPPPPYNEQFF. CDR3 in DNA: TGTGCCAGCAGCGTCCAGCCGCCCCCACCGTACAATGAGCAGTTCTTC.

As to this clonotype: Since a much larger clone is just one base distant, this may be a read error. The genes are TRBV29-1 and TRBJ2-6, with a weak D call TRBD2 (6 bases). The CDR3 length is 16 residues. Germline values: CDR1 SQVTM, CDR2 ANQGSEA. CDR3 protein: CSVESSGTSGANVVTF. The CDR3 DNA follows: TGCAGCGTTGAATCCTCGGGGACTTCCGGGGCCAACGTCGTGACTTTC.

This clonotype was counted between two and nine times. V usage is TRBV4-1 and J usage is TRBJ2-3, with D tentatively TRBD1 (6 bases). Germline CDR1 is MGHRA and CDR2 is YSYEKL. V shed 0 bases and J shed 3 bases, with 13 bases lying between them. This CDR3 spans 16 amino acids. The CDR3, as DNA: TGCGCCAGCAGCCAAGATTTGGAGAGGGGGACAGATACGCAGTATTTT. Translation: CASSQDLERGTDTQYF.

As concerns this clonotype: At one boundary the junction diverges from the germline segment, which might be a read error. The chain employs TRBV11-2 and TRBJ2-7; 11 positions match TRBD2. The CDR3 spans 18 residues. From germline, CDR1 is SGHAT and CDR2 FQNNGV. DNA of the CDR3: TGTGCCAGCATCGGACTCGGGAATACTAGCGGGAGAAGCTACGAGCAATACTTC. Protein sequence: CASIGLGNTSGRSYEQYF.

The CDR3 here is CASSSPRNSYEQYF. DNA for the CDR3: TGTGCCAGCAGTTCCCCCAGGAACTCCTACGAGCAGTACTTC. V gene TRBV6-5 combines with J gene TRBJ2-7; D unclear. V lost 4 bases and J 0 bases, leaving 10 bases between the germline ends. CDR1 is MNHEY, CDR2 SVGAGI, per germline. This CDR3 has 14 residues.

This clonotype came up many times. Here the CDR3 DNA reads TGTGCCAGCAGCTTACTCACTAGCGGATACAATGAGCAGTTCTTC. Amino acid sequence: CASSLLTSGYNEQFF. This chain uses TRBV11-2 with TRBJ2-1, with 8 bases matching TRBD2. This CDR3 contains 15 residues. From germline, CDR1 is SGHAT and CDR2 FQNNGV. V gave up 2 bases and J gave up 4 bases; unmatched junction bases: 4.

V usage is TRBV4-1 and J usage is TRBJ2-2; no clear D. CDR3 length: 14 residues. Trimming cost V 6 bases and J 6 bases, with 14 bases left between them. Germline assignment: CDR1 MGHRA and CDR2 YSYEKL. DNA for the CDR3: TGCGCCAGCAGTCATTTGACGGTCGCCGGGGAGCTGTTTTTT. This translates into CASSHLTVAGELFF.

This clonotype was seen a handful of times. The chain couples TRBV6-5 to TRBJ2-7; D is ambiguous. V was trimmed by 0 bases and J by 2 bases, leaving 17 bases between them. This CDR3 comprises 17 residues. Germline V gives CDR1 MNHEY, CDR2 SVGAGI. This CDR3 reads CASSYSDWKGSTYEQYF. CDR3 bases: TGTGCCAGCAGTTACTCGGATTGGAAGGGCTCCACCTACGAGCAGTACTTC.